Listed here are 3 T cell receptor beta chains from one sample, sequenced in a study of T cell repertoires in ileal Crohn's disease. Time point denoted: neoterminal ileum biopsy at postoperative endoscopy, about 6 months after surgery. Generated by immunoSEQ multiplex PCR, the TCRdb table keeps only in-frame clones and is missing some. The repertoire includes 3,500 to 4,500 clones, 85% of them detected once, and around 13% sits in the top ten. Sequenced material: ileal tissue. These receptors were taken from an adult with Crohn's disease.

V gene TRBV18 combines with J gene TRBJ1-2; no clear D gene. V gave up 3 bases and J gave up 8 bases, with 16 bases separating them. This CDR3 region has 14 residues. Per the germline V gene, CDR1 is KGHSH and CDR2 is LQKENI. The CDR3 loop reads CASSPSRGVEGYTF. The CDR3, as DNA: TGTGCCAGCTCACCCTCTCGGGGTGTAGAAGGCTACACCTTC.

As DNA, the CDR3 is TGTGCCAGTAGTTATCGGGGTGGCACAGATACGCAGTATTTT. This encodes CASSYRGGTDTQYF. The genes are TRBV19 and TRBJ2-3, with D tentatively TRBD2 (5 bases). Trimming cost V 5 bases and J 1 base, with 10 bases left between them. Germline V gene lookup returns CDR1 LNHDA and CDR2 SQIVND (reference sequence). This CDR3 spans 14 amino acids.

J is TRBJ2-1 and V is TRBV11-3, with TRBD2 identical over 9 bases. The germline CDR1 and CDR2 sequences are SGHNT and YENEEA. After removal of 4 bases from V and 5 bases from J, the junction contained 9 bases not matched to a gene. The length of the CDR3 is 16 residues. This CDR3 reads CASSSQGSGGDNEQFF. For the CDR3, the DNA is TGTGCCAGCAGCTCCCAGGGTAGCGGGGGCGACAATGAGCAGTTCTTC.